The T cell receptor beta chain under discussion was sequenced for a study of blood T cell repertoires in COVID-19. Overall study context: Donors in the United States, Italy and Spain gave samples during acute or convalescent COVID-19.

TCRdb keeps only in-frame clones here, not all; method: immunoSEQ multiplex PCR. The sample holds fewer than 300,000 clones, around 90% seen once. Recruits, aged roughly 18 to 90 years, lived in roughly 22 US areas. This CDR3 has 16 amino acids. The germline gives CDR1 MDHEN, CDR2 SYDVKM. With 5 bases clipped from V and 2 bases from J, the junction kept 7 bases outside the gene matches. The sample taken for sequencing was PBMCs or T cells enriched from blood (not recorded which). This chain links TRBV28 with TRBJ2-1; 9 positions match TRBD2. This receptor was obtained from a woman aged 30 to 39 who had recovered from COVID-19. CDR3 loop: CASSSTGTSPYNEQFF. As DNA, the CDR3 is TGTGCCAGCAGTAGTACCGGGACTAGCCCCTACAATGAGCAGTTCTTC.